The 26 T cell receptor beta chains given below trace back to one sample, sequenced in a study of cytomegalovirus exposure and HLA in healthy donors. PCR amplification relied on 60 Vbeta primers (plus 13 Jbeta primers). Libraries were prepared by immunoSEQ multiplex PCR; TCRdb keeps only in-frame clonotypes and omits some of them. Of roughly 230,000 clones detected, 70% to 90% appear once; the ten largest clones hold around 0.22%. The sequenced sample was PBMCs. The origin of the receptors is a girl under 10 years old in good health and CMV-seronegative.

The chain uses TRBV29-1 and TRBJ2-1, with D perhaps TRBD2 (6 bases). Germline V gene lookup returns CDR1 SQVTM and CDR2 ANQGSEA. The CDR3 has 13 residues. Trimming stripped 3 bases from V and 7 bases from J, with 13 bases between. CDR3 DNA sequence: TGCAGCGTTGAGGGGGGATCCGGGAATGAGCAGTTCTTC. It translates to CSVEGGSGNEQFF.

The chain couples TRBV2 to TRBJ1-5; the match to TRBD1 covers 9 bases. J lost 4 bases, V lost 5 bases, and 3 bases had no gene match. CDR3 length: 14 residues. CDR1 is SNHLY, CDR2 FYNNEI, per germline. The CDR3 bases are TGTGCCAGCAGTCGGACAGGGGTTAATCAGCCCCAGCATTTT. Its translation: CASSRTGVNQPQHF.

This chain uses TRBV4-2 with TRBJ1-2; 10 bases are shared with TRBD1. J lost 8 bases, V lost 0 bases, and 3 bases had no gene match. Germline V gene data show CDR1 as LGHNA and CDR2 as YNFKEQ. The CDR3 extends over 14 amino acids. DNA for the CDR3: TGTGCCAGCAGCCAAGATGGGACAGGGGAAGGCTACACCTTC. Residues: CASSQDGTGEGYTF.

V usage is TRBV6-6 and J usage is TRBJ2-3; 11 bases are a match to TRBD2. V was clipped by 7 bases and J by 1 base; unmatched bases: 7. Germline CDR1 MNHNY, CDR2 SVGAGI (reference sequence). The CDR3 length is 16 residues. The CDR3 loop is CASNPSTSGGTDTQYF. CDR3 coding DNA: TGTGCCAGCAATCCCTCGACTAGCGGGGGCACAGATACGCAGTATTTT.

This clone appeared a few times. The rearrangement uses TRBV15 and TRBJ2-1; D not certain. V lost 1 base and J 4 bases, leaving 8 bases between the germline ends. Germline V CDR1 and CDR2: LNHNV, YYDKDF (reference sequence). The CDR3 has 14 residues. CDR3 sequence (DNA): TGTGCCACCAGCAGAGGAAACCTATACAATGAGCAGTTCTTC. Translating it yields CATSRGNLYNEQFF.

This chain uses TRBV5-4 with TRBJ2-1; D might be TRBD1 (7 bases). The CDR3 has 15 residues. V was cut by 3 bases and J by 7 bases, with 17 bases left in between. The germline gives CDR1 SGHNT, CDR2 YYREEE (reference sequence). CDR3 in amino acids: CASSSPETGRNEQFF. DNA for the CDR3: TGTGCCAGCAGCTCCCCCGAGACAGGGAGGAATGAGCAGTTCTTC.

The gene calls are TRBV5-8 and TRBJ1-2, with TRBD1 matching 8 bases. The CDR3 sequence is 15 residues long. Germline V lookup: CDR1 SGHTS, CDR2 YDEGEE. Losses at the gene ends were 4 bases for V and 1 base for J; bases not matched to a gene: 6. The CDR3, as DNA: TGTGCCAGCAGCAGCTGGGACAGGAGTAACTATGGCTACACCTTC. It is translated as CASSSWDRSNYGYTF.

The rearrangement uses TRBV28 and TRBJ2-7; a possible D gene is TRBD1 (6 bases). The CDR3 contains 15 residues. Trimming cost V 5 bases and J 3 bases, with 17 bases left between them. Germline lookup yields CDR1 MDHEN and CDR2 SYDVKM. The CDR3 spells CASSSPAGALYEQYF. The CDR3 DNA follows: TGTGCCAGCAGTAGCCCGGCAGGGGCCCTCTACGAGCAGTACTTC.

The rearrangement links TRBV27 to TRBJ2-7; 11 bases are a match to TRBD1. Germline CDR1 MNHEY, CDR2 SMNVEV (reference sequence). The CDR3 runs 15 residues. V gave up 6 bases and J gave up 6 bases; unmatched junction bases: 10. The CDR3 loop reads CASRRAGTGGSEQYF. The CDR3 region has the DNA TGTGCCAGCAGGCGGGCCGGGACAGGGGGTTCCGAGCAGTACTTC.

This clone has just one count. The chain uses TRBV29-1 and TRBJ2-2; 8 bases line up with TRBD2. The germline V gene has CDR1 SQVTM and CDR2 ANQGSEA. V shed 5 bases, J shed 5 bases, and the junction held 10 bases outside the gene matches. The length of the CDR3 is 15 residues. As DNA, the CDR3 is TGCAGCGTTTCAATCAGCGGGGGAGGAACCGGGGAGCTGTTTTTT. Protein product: CSVSISGGGTGELFF.

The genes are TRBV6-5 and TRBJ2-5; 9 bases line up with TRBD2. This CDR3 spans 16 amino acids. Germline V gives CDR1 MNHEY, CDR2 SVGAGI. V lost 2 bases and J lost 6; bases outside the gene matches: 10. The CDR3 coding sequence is TGTGCCAGCAGTTACGCTAGCGGGGCGGCCGTACAGACCCAGTACTTC. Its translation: CASSYASGAAVQTQYF.

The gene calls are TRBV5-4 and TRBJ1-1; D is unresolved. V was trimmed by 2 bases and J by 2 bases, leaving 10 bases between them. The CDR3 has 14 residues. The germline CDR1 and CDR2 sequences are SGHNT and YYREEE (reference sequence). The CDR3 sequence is CASSFWTLNTEAFF. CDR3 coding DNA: TGTGCCAGCAGCTTTTGGACTCTCAACACTGAAGCTTTCTTT.

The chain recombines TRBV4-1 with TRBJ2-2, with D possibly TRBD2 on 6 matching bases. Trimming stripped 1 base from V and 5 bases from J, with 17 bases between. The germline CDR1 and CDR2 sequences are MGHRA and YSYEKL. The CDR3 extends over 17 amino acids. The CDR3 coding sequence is TGCGCCAGCAGCCAAGCGTTCGGGGGTCGCGATACCGGGGAGCTGTTTTTT. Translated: CASSQAFGGRDTGELFF.

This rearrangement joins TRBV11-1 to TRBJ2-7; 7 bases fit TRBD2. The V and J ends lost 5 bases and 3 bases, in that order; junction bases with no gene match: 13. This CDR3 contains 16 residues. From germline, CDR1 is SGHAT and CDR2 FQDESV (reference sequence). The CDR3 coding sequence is TGTGCCAGCAGCCCGCTCGGGAGCGGGAATCTCTACGAGCAGTACTTC. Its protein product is CASSPLGSGNLYEQYF.

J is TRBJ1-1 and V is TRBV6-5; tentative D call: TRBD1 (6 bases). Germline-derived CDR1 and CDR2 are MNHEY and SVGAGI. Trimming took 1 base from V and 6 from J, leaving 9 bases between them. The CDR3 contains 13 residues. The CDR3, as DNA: TGTGCCAGCAGTTACTTCCGACAGGCTGAAGCTTTCTTT. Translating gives CASSYFRQAEAFF.

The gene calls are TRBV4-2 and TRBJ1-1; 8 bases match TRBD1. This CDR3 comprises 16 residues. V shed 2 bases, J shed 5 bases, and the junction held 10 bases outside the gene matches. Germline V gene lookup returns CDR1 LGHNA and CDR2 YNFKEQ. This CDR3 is CASSQLFRQGWTEAFF. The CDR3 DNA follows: TGTGCCAGCAGCCAACTTTTTAGACAGGGGTGGACTGAAGCTTTCTTT.

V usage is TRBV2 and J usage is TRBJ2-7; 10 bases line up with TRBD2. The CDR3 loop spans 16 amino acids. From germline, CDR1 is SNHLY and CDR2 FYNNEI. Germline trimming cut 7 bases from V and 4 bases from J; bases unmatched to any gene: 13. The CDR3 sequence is CASTRYSSGRYYEQYF. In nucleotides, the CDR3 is TGTGCCAGCACCCGCTATTCTAGCGGGAGATATTACGAGCAGTACTTC. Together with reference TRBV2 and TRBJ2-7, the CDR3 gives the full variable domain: EPEVTQTPSHQVTQMGQEVILRCVPISNHLYFYWYRQILGQKVEFLVSFYNNEISEKSEIFDDQFSVERPDGSNFTLKIRSTKLEDSAMYFCASTRYSSGRYYEQYFGPGTRLTVT.

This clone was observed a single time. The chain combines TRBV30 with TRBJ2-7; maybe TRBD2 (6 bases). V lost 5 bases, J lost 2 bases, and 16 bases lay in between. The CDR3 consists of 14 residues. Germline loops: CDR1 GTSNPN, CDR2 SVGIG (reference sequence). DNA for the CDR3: TGTGCCTGGGACCGGGACTTCGGTGCCTACGAGCAGTACTTC. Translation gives CAWDRDFGAYEQYF.

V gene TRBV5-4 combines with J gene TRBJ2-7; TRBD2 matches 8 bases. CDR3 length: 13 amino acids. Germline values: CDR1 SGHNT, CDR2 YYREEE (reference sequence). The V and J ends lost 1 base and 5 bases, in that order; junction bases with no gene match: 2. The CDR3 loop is CASSLRGGNEQYF. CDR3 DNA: TGTGCCAGCAGCTTGCGGGGGGGAAACGAGCAGTACTTC.

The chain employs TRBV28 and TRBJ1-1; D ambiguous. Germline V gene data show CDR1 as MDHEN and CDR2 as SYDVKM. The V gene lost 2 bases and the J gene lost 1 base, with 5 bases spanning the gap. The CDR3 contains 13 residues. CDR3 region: CASSLIQNTEAFF. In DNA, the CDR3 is TGTGCCAGCAGTTTAATCCAGAACACTGAAGCTTTCTTT.

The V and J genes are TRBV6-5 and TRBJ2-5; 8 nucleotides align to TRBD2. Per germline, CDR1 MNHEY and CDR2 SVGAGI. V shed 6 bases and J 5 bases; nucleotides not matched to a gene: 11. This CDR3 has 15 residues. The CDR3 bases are TGTGCCAGCAGACCTATAGCGGGAAAAGGGGAGACCCAGTACTTC. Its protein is CASRPIAGKGETQYF.

In DNA, the CDR3 is TGTGCCAGCAGCCCGGTAGCGGGATCCCGAGGTCAGTACTTC. Residues: CASSPVAGSRGQYF. The chain couples TRBV11-2 to TRBJ2-7; 8 bases are shared with TRBD2. Germline trimming cut 5 bases from V and 10 bases from J; bases unmatched to any gene: 13. Germline V lookup: CDR1 SGHAT, CDR2 FQNNGV. The CDR3 runs 14 residues. The full variable domain, completed using reference TRBV11-2 and TRBJ2-7, is EAGVAQSPRYKIIEKRQSVAFWCNPISGHATLYWYQQILGQGPKLLIQFQNNGVVDDSQLPKDRFSAERLKGVDSTLKIQPAKLEDSAVYLCASSPVAGSRGQYFGPGTRLTVT.

The CDR3 DNA is TGTGCCAGCAGCTTGGGGAGGGAACGGCCCCAGCATTTT. Its translation is CASSLGRERPQHF. The rearrangement uses TRBV5-6 and TRBJ1-5, with D unresolved. Germline assignment: CDR1 SGHDT and CDR2 YYEEEE. The CDR3 runs 13 residues. Between the trimmed V and J ends, which lost 0 bases and 9 bases, there was a span of 10 bases.

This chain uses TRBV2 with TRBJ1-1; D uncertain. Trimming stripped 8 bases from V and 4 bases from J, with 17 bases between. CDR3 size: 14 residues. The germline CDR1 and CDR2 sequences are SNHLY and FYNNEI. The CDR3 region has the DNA TGTGCCAGCGGATTGGAGGGCTGGAGCACTGAAGCTTTCTTT. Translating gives CASGLEGWSTEAFF.

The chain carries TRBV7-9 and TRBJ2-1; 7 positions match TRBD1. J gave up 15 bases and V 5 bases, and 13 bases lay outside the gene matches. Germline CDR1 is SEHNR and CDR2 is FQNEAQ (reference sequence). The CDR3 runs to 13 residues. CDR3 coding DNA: TGTGCCAGCAGCCGATCCCAACAGGGGCGAAGGTTCTTC. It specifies CASSRSQQGRRFF.

The CDR3 coding sequence is TGTGCCAGCAGCTCCTACGGGGAGCAGTACTTC. Translated, it gives CASSSYGEQYF. The V gene is TRBV9, the J gene TRBJ2-7; no clear D gene. V gave up 4 bases and J gave up 7 bases, with 9 bases separating them. CDR1 and CDR2 from the germline V gene are SGDLS and YYNGEE. This CDR3 is built from 11 residues.